A selection of T cell receptor beta chains follows, all from one sample in a study of cytomegalovirus exposure and HLA in healthy donors. Some clones are missing from TCRdb's copy, which holds only in-frame ones; the method was immunoSEQ multiplex PCR. The data contain roughly 120,000 clones, around 67% of them singletons. Source material: PBMCs. These receptors were taken from a woman aged 35 to 49 in good health and CMV-seronegative. CDR3s include the opening cysteine and the closing phenylalanine or tryptophan. A D gene is named only where the DNA matches it firmly. Rows give clone size only sometimes, using once, few, many, or a class for an expanded clone.

V: TRBV7-9
size: -
D: -
J: TRBJ1-5
DNA: TGTGCCAGCAGCCGGGATAATCAGCCCCAGCATTTT
CDR3: CASSRDNQPQHF

V: TRBV9
size: few
D: -
J: TRBJ2-6
DNA: TGTGCCAGCACCCAGGGCTCTGGGGCCAACGTCCTGACTTTC
CDR3: CASTQGSGANVLTF

V: TRBV28
size: -
D: -
J: TRBJ1-3
DNA: TGTGCCAGCAGACCCGGTGGAAACACCATATATTTT
CDR3: CASRPGGNTIYF

V: TRBV19
size: -
D: -
J: TRBJ2-5
DNA: TGTGCCAGTAGTATCAGTGCCGGGGAGACCCAGTACTTC
CDR3: CASSISAGETQYF

V: TRBV7-2
size: -
D: TRBD2
J: TRBJ2-7
DNA: TGTGCCAGCAGCTTAGGGTTAGCGGGAGCGTCCGAGCAGTACTTC
CDR3: CASSLGLAGASEQYF

V: TRBV7-3
size: -
D: TRBD2
J: TRBJ2-3
DNA: TGTGCCAGCAGCCCTTCCCTAGCGGGGGGCAGCCTTCGCACAGATACGCAGTATTTT
CDR3: CASSPSLAGGSLRTDTQYF

V: TRBV6-5
size: -
D: TRBD1
J: TRBJ2-1
DNA: TGTGCCAGCAGTTACCGGGACAGGCAGTTCTTC
CDR3: CASSYRDRQFF

V: TRBV9
size: few
D: TRBD1
J: TRBJ2-7
DNA: TGTGCCAGCAGCGGGGGGGGACAGGGCACCGAGCAGTACTTC
CDR3: CASSGGGQGTEQYF

V: TRBV6-6
size: -
D: -
J: TRBJ1-1
DNA: TGTGCCAGCAGTCCAATAGACAGGATGAACACTGAAGCTTTCTTT
CDR3: CASSPIDRMNTEAFF

V: TRBV30
size: -
D: -
J: TRBJ1-4
DNA: TGTGCCTGCGAGCGTGGGCGGGCTAATGAAAAACTGTTTTTT
CDR3: CACERGRANEKLFF

V: TRBV7-9
size: -
D: TRBD1
J: TRBJ1-4
DNA: TGTGCCAGCAGAACCGGACAGGGGGCCTCGGAACTGTTTTTT
CDR3: CASRTGQGASELFF

V: TRBV4-3
size: few
D: -
J: TRBJ2-1
DNA: TGCGCCAGCAGCCAAGATCAATCTGCGTTCTCCTACAATGAGCAGTTCTTC
CDR3: CASSQDQSAFSYNEQFF

V: TRBV4-3
size: -
D: -
J: TRBJ1-6
DNA: TGCGCCAGCAGCCAAGATCTAGCGGCGAATTCACCCCTCCACTTT
CDR3: CASSQDLAANSPLHF

V: TRBV5-8
size: -
D: TRBD2
J: TRBJ2-7
DNA: TGTGCCAGCAGCTTAAGACTAGCCCCAAGCGAGCAGTACTTC
CDR3: CASSLRLAPSEQYF